Listed below are T cell receptor beta chains from one sample, sequenced in a study of T cells after yellow fever vaccination. TCRdb reanalysed the 5' RACE reads using MiXCR and keeps one entry per CDR3 protein. The sample carries a few hundred thousand distinct CDR3 sequences, around 8.1% recorded once. The sample consisted of PBMCs, taken about 49 days after the first yellow fever vaccination. The receptor source for this set is a man aged 18 to 35 who received the YFV17D yellow fever vaccine. CDR3s include the opening cysteine and the closing phenylalanine or tryptophan. Fields, in order: D gene, V gene, clone size, J gene, CDR3 protein, CDR3 DNA. D genes are given only for firm matches. Rows may omit the clone size; those that give it use once, few, many or a size class.

>.|TRBV4-2|few|TRBJ2-7
CASSSKGGGAGEQYF
TGTGCCAGCAGTTCGAAAGGAGGGGGGGCCGGTGAGCAGTACTTC
>TRBD2|TRBV24-1|many|TRBJ2-5
CATSPGLEETQYF
TGTGCCACCAGTCCCGGACTAGAAGAGACCCAGTACTTC
>TRBD1|TRBV6-5|few|TRBJ1-2
CASSYSGTGVGYGYTF
TGTGCCAGCAGTTACTCTGGGACAGGGGTAGGGTATGGCTACACCTTC
>.|TRBV6-2/TRBV6-3|few|TRBJ1-5
CASSGTINQPQHF
TGTGCCAGCAGTGGGACCATCAATCAGCCCCAGCATTTT
>.|TRBV10-2|few|TRBJ1-2
CASSESSSLSYGYTF
TGCGCCAGCAGTGAAAGTTCCAGTCTGTCCTATGGCTACACCTTC
>TRBD2|TRBV5-4|.|TRBJ2-3
CASTPWETSETTQYF
TGTGCCAGCACTCCGTGGGAAACTAGCGAGACTACGCAGTATTTT
>TRBD2|TRBV5-1|many|TRBJ2-5
CASSPGGLEETQYF
TGCGCCAGCAGCCCGGGGGGGTTGGAGGAGACCCAGTACTTC
>TRBD1|TRBV6-6|.|TRBJ2-3
CASRGQGDTQYF
TGTGCCAGCAGAGGACAGGGGGATACGCAGTATTTT
>.|TRBV12-3/TRBV12-4|many|TRBJ1-2
CASSHQDRPSGYTF
TGTGCCAGCAGCCACCAGGACAGACCGTCTGGCTACACCTTC
>.|TRBV15|few|TRBJ2-1
CATSRSGEQFF
TGTGCCACCAGCAGGAGCGGGGAGCAGTTCTTC
>TRBD2|TRBV5-6|.|TRBJ2-3
CASSPPGLAGVDTQYF
TGTGCCAGCAGTCCTCCGGGACTAGCGGGGGTAGATACGCAGTATTTT
>TRBD2|TRBV6-5|.|TRBJ2-3
CASSFLVVAGGTDTQYF
TGTGCCAGCAGTTTCCTCGTGGTGGCGGGGGGCACAGATACGCAGTATTTT
>.|TRBV7-2|many|TRBJ2-3
CASSFVGRTDTQYF
TGTGCCAGCAGCTTCGTTGGCCGCACAGATACGCAGTATTTT
>.|TRBV20-1|.|TRBJ2-2
CSFRVGNTGELFF
TGCAGTTTCAGGGTGGGGAACACCGGGGAGCTGTTTTTT
>.|TRBV4-3|few|TRBJ2-3
CASSQDLLTGPSTDTQYF
TGCGCCAGCAGCCAAGACCTTCTTACTGGGCCTAGCACAGATACGCAGTATTTT
>TRBD1|TRBV7-2|many|TRBJ2-5
CASTRDRQETQYF
TGTGCCAGCACCCGGGACAGGCAAGAGACCCAGTACTTC